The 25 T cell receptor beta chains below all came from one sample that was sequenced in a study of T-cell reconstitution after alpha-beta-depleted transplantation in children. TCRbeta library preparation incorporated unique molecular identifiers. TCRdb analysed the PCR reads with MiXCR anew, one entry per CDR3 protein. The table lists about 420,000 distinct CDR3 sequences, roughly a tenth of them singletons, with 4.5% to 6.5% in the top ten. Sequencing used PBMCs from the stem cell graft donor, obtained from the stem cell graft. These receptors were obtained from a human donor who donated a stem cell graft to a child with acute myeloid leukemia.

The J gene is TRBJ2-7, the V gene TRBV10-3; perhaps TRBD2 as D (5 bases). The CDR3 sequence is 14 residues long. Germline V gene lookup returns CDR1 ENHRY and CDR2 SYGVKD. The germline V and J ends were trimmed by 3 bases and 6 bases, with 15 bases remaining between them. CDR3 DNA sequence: TGTGCCATCAGTGAATCGCGGGTACTCGGCGAGCAGTACTTC. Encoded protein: CAISESRVLGEQYF.

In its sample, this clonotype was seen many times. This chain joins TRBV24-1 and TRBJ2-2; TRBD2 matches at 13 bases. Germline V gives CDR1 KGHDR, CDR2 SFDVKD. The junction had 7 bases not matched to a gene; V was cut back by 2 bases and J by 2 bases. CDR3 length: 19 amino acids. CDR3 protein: CATSDSRTSGGFNTGELFF. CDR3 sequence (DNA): TGTGCCACCAGTGATTCACGGACTAGCGGGGGCTTCAACACCGGGGAGCTGTTTTTT.

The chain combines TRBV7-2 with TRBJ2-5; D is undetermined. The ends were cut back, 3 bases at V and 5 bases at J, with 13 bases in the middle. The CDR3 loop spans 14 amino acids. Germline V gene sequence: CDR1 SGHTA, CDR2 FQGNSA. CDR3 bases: TGTGCCAGCAGCTTGGCCCGGAGAAAGGAGACCCAGTACTTC. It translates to CASSLARRKETQYF.

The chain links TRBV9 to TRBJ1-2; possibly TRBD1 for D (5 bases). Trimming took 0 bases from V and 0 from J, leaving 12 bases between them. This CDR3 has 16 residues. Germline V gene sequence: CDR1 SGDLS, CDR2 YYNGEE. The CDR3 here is CASSVVSGPPNYGYTF. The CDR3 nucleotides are TGTGCCAGCAGCGTAGTCTCAGGGCCCCCTAACTATGGCTACACCTTC.

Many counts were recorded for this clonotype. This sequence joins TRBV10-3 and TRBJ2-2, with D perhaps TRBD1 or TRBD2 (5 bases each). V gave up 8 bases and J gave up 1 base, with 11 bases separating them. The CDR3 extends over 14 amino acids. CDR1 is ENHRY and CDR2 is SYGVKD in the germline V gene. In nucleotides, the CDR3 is TGTGCCATCTCCGGGACGGAGAACACCGGGGAGCTGTTTTTT. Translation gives CAISGTENTGELFF.

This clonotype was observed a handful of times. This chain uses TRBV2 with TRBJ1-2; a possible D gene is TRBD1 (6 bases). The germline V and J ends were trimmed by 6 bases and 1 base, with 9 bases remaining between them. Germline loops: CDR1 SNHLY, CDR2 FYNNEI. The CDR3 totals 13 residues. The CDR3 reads CASRGQFNYGYTF. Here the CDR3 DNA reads TGTGCCAGCAGGGGACAATTTAACTATGGCTACACCTTC.

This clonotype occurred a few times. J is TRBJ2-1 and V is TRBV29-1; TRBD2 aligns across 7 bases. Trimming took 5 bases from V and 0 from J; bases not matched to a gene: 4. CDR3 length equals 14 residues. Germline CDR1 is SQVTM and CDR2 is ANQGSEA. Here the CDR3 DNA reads TGCAGCGTTACTAGCGCAAGCTCCTACAATGAGCAGTTCTTC. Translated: CSVTSASSYNEQFF.

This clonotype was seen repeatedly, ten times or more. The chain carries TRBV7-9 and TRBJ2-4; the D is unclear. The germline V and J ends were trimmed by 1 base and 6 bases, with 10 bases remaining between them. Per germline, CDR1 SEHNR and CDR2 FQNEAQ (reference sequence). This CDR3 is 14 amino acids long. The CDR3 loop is CASSLEGGGNIQYF. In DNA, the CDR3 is TGTGCCAGCAGCTTAGAAGGCGGCGGAAACATTCAGTACTTC.

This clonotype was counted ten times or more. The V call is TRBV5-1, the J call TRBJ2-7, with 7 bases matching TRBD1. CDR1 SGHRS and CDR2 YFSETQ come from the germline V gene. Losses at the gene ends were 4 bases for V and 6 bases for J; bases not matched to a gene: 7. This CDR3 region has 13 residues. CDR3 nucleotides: TGCGCCAGCAGCCCGGGGACAGATCCCGAGCAGTACTTC. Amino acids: CASSPGTDPEQYF.

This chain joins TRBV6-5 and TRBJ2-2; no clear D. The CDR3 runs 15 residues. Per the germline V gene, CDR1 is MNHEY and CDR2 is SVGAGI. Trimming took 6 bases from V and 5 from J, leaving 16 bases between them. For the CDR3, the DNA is TGTGCCAGCAGCCATGGGAAGTTCTCTACCGGGGAGCTGTTTTTT. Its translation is CASSHGKFSTGELFF.

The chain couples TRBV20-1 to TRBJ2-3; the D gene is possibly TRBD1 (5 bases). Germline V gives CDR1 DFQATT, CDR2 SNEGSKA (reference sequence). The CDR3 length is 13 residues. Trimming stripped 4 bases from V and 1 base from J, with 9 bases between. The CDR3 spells CSATQGGTDTQYF. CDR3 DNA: TGCAGTGCTACCCAGGGTGGCACAGATACGCAGTATTTT.

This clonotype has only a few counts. The CDR3 region is CASSLVDSPSYEQYF. The DNA of the CDR3 is TGTGCCAGCAGCTTAGTTGACAGTCCCTCCTACGAGCAGTACTTC. The rearrangement joins TRBV7-9 to TRBJ2-7; possibly TRBD1 for D (5 bases). Trimming took 1 base from V and 0 from J, leaving 10 bases between them. The CDR3 has 15 amino acids. Germline V gene lookup returns CDR1 SEHNR and CDR2 FQNEAQ (reference sequence).

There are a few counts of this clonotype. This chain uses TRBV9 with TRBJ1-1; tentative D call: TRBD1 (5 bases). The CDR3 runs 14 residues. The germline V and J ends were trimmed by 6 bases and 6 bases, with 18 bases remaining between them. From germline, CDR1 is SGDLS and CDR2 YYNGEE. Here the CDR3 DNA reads TGTGCCAGCACCGACCCGGGGGAAGGGGCTGAAGCTTTCTTT. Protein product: CASTDPGEGAEAFF.

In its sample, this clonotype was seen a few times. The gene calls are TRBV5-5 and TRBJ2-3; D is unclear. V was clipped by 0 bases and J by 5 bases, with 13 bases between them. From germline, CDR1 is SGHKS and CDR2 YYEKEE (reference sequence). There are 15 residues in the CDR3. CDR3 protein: CASSLEAGHGDTQYF. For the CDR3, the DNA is TGTGCCAGCAGCTTGGAGGCAGGTCATGGAGATACGCAGTATTTT.

The CDR3 DNA reads as TGTGCCAGCAGTTACCCACTCGGGGGAGGGCACTCTGGAAACACCATATATTTT. Translating it yields CASSYPLGGGHSGNTIYF. J is TRBJ1-3 and V is TRBV6-5, with D maybe TRBD1 (5 bases). With 2 bases removed from V and 0 bases from J, the gap between germline ends came to 17 bases. The CDR3 contains 18 residues. Looked up from germline, CDR1 is MNHEY and CDR2 is SVGAGI.

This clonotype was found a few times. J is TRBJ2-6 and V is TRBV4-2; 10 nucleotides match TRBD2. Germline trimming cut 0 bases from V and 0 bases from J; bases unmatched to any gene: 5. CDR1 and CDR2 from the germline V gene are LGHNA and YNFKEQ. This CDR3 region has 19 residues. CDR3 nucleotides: TGTGCCAGCAGCCAAGAAATAGCGGGAGGTCACTCTGGGGCCAACGTCCTGACTTTC. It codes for CASSQEIAGGHSGANVLTF.

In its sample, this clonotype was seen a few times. In DNA form, the CDR3 reads TGTGCCAGCACCCCCACAGATTACACTGAAGCTTTCTTT. Its translation: CASTPTDYTEAFF. The V gene is TRBV5-5, the J gene TRBJ1-1; D call uncertain. Germline loops: CDR1 SGHKS, CDR2 YYEKEE (reference sequence). CDR3 length: 13 amino acids. V lost 6 bases to trimming and J lost 3 bases, with 12 bases between them. Full variable domain (rest looked up from reference TRBV5-5 and TRBJ1-1): DAGVTQSPTHLIKTRGQQVTLRCSPISGHKSVSWYQQVLGQGPQFIFQYYEKEERGRGNFPDRFSARQFPNYSSELNVNALLLGDSALYLCASTPTDYTEAFFGQGTRLTVV.

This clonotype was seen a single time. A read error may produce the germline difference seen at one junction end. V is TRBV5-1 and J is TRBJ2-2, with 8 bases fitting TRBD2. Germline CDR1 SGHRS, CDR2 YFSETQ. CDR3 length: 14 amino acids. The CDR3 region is CASSIRSGTGELFF. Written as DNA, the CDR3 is TGCGCCAGCAGCATACGTAGCGGGACCGGGGAGCTGTTTTTC.

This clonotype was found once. The CDR3: CASRPIQRAEQYV. The DNA for the CDR3 is TGTGCCAGCAGACCTATACAGCGGGCTGAGCAGTACGTC. The rearrangement uses TRBV6-1 and TRBJ2-7; possibly TRBD2 for D (6 bases). CDR1 is MNHNS and CDR2 is SASEGT in the germline V gene. The CDR3 length is 13 residues. V lost 6 bases, J lost 7 bases, and 16 bases lay in between.

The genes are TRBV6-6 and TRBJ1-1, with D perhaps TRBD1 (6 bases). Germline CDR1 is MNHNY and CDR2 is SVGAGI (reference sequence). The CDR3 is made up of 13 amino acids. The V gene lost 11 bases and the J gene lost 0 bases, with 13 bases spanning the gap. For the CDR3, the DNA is TGTGCCGGACGGGGGGCCCTGAACACTGAAGCTTTCTTT. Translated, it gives CAGRGALNTEAFF.

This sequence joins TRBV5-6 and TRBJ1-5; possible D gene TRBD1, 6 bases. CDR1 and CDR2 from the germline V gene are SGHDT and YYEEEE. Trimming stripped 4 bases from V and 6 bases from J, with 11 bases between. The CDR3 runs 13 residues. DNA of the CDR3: TGTGCCAGCAGCAACAGGGCAAGTCAGCCCCAGCATTTT. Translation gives CASSNRASQPQHF.

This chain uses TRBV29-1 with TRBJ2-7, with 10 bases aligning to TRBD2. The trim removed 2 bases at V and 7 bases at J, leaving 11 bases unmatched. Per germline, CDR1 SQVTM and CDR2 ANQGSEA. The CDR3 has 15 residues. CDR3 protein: CSVERTSGESGEQYF. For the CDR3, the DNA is TGCAGCGTTGAACGCACTAGCGGGGAATCGGGGGAGCAGTACTTC.

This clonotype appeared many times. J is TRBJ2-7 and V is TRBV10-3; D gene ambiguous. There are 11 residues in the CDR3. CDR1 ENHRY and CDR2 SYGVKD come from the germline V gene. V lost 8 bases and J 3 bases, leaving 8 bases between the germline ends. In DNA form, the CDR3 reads TGTGCCATCTCCCCGGGCTACGAGCAGTACTTC. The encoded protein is CAISPGYEQYF.

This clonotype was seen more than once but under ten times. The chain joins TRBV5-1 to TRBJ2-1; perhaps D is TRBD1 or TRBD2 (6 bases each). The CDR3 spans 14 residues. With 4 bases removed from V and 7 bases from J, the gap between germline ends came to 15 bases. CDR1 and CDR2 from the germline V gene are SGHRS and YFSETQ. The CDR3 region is CASSLWGAGNEQFF. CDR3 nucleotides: TGCGCCAGCAGCCTCTGGGGGGCCGGGAATGAGCAGTTCTTC.

The CDR3 protein is CSVSRTKEGLDTQYF. In DNA, the CDR3 is TGCAGTGTCAGCAGGACAAAAGAGGGGTTGGATACGCAGTATTTT. The V and J genes are TRBV20-1 and TRBJ2-3; the D call may be TRBD1 or TRBD2 (5 bases each). The CDR3 runs 15 residues. Germline loops: CDR1 DFQATT, CDR2 SNEGSKA (reference sequence). V was cut by 7 bases and J by 6 bases, with 23 bases left in between.